This entry describes one TCR beta chain. The germline V and J ends were trimmed by 2 bases and 4 bases, with 3 bases remaining between them. Germline V CDR1 and CDR2: ENHRY, SYGVKD. The CDR3 spans 11 residues. The table came from immunoSEQ multiplex PCR; TCRdb's copy has only in-frame clones and leaves some out. The table shows about 170,000 clones, with approximately 90% occurring only once. This sample stems from a study of T cell responses to AZD1222 COVID-19 vaccine. Sequenced material: peripheral blood, taken on day 0 of AZD1222 vaccination. The genes are TRBV10-3 and TRBJ2-7; D gene unclear. This TCR was sampled from an adult in good health. CDR3: CAISEGYEQYF. The CDR3 region has the DNA TGTGCCATCAGTGAGGGGTACGAGCAGTACTTC.